The 8 T cell receptor beta chains below were found in one sample sequenced in a study of T-cell memory formation after mild COVID-19 (dated by TCRdb to about 2021). Library generation was performed with 5' RACE. Instrument used: Illumina NovaSeq 6000. Through fastp at Q25 and MiXCR, TCRdb rebuilt clones from the public reads, retaining in-frame beta chains. Rows are unified per CDR3 protein, each entry keeping the most common DNA and genes. The sample has around 530,000 distinct CDR3 sequences on record, about 20% of them singletons. Of the sample, approximately 8.4% falls within the top ten clones. What was sequenced was PBMCs or a T cell subset sorted from them (not recorded which). The origin of the receptors is an adult woman who had mild COVID-19 (a few samples of this study predate the infection). The sample titles of this study are shuffled in the database, so cell type and time point are left out; the donor was told from shared clones.

The CDR3 nucleotides are TGTGCCAGCAGCTCTCCCGGTGGGTCGGAGCAGTTCTTC. This translates into CASSSPGGSEQFF. The gene calls are TRBV7-6 and TRBJ2-1; D is unresolved. V was shortened by 4 bases and J by 10 bases, with 14 bases between the two germline ends. Germline CDR1 SGHVS, CDR2 FNYEAQ. This CDR3 is built from 13 residues.

V is TRBV7-6 and J is TRBJ2-7; D gene unclear. CDR1 and CDR2 (germline): SGHVS, FNYEAQ. Trimming stripped 5 bases from V and 1 base from J, with 15 bases between. The CDR3 has 15 residues. This CDR3 is CASSKLPDPSYEQYF. CDR3 sequence (DNA): TGTGCCAGCAGCAAGCTCCCTGACCCGTCCTACGAGCAGTACTTC.

The chain uses TRBV18 and TRBJ1-4; a possible D gene is TRBD1 (5 bases). Trimming removed 2 bases from V and 0 bases from J, with 19 bases in between. The CDR3 runs to 19 residues. Germline V gene lookup returns CDR1 KGHSH and CDR2 LQKENI. The CDR3, as DNA: TGTGCCAGCTCACCAGGATGGAGACAGTCAGGCGCAACTAATGAAAAACTGTTTTTT. It specifies CASSPGWRQSGATNEKLFF.

This clonotype was counted between two and nine times. The V call is TRBV30, the J call TRBJ2-3; D perhaps matches TRBD2 (6 bases). Trimming shortened V by 2 bases and J by 6 bases, and 15 bases separated the two germline ends. Looked up from germline, CDR1 is GTSNPN and CDR2 is SVGIG (reference sequence). The CDR3 covers 14 residues. CDR3 nucleotides: TGTGCCTGGAGTTACGGGGGAGCACAGGATACGCAGTATTTT. Translated, it gives CAWSYGGAQDTQYF. The full variable domain, rest sourced from reference TRBV30 and TRBJ2-3, is SQTIHQWPATLVQPVGSPLSLECTVEGTSNPNLYWYRQAAGRGLQLLFYSVGIGQISSEVPQNLSASRPQDRQFILSSKKLLLSDSGFYLCAWSYGGAQDTQYFGPGTRLTVL.

The gene calls are TRBV20-1 and TRBJ2-1, with 12 nucleotides matching TRBD2. Unmatched junction bases numbered 12, after V lost 6 bases and J lost 9 bases. From germline, CDR1 is DFQATT and CDR2 SNEGSKA (reference sequence). This CDR3 is built from 15 residues. In nucleotides, the CDR3 is TGCAGTGCCAACACAGGACCGGGACTAGCGGGTGAGCAGTTCTTC. This translates into CSANTGPGLAGEQFF.

This clonotype was found a few times. The CDR3 loop reads CASSSMGVNTGELFF. As DNA, the CDR3 is TGCGCCAGCAGCTCGATGGGTGTGAACACCGGGGAGCTGTTTTTT. The rearrangement uses TRBV5-1 and TRBJ2-2; D call uncertain. This CDR3 is built from 15 residues. In germline, CDR1 is SGHRS, CDR2 YFSETQ. Trimming shortened V by 3 bases and J by 1 base, and 10 bases separated the two germline ends.

This clonotype occurred a few times. The rearrangement uses TRBV7-9 and TRBJ1-2; D call uncertain. Trimming removed 1 base at V and 8 bases at J, with 8 bases between. The CDR3 is 12 residues long. Germline V gene sequence: CDR1 SEHNR, CDR2 FQNEAQ (reference sequence). CDR3 in amino acids: CASSLEEGGYTF. CDR3 DNA: TGTGCCAGCAGCTTAGAGGAAGGGGGCTACACCTTC.

This clonotype was observed a handful of times. V gene TRBV20-1 combines with J gene TRBJ2-2; a possible D gene is TRBD1 (6 bases). V lost 3 bases and J lost 7, with 18 bases in between. Germline assignment: CDR1 DFQATT and CDR2 SNEGSKA (reference sequence). CDR3 size: 15 residues. The CDR3 nucleotides read TGCAGTGCTAGTAGCACAGGGTGGCAGGACGGGGAGCTGTTTTTT. This encodes CSASSTGWQDGELFF.